This T cell receptor (beta chain) comes out of a study of CD8 T cells in ankylosing spondylitis. General observations from the study: What seemed typical of ankylosing spondylitis blood was a TCR beta motif built from roughly eight highly homologous variants. Reports of some motif variants in reactive arthritis synovial fluid and blood predate this one. Matched ankylosing spondylitis synovial fluid reportedly showed significant enrichment of disease-linked clones.

Germline loops: CDR1 SGHTA, CDR2 FQGNSA. Trimming cost V 7 bases and J 0 bases, with 10 bases left between them. The CDR3 totals 14 residues. The authors made TCR beta libraries by quantitative 5'-RACE with molecular barcodes. MiXCR was run by TCRdb on the 5' RACE reads, yielding one entry per CDR3 protein. This table holds around 770,000 distinct CDR3 sequences, 15% to 20% found once. On this clonotype itself: Its antigen is not identified.

The chain uses TRBV7-2 and TRBJ1-5; D is perhaps TRBD1 (6 bases). This TCR derives from a male donor with ankylosing spondylitis. The sequencing sample was made of blood, either unsorted or a sorted T cell fraction (not recorded which). CDR3 residues: CASTGDSSNQPQHF. CDR3 in DNA: TGTGCCAGCACAGGGGATAGTAGCAATCAGCCCCAGCATTTT. Filled out from reference TRBV7-2 and TRBJ1-5, the complete variable domain reads GAGVSQSPSNKVTEKGKDVELRCDPISGHTALYWYRQSLGQGLEFLIYFQGNSAPDKSGLPSDRFSAERTGGSVSTLTIQRTQQEDSAVYLCASTGDSSNQPQHFGDGTRLSIL.